These T cell receptor beta chains were read from a single sample in a study of T cells in Graves' hyperthyroidism and ophthalmopathy. MiXCR, applied by TCRdb to the multiplex PCR reads, yields one record per CDR3 protein. This table holds about 420,000 distinct CDR3 sequences, roughly 14% found once. Source material: blood. These receptors were taken from a woman between 18 and 30 years old with Graves' hyperthyroidism. The CDR3 runs from the conserved cysteine through the conserved F or W. The order of the fields is J gene, V gene, CDR3 length, CDR3 protein.

TRBJ2-7 TRBV15 14 CATSWDRNSGEQYF
TRBJ1-6 TRBV6-1 16 CASRFSGTGGNSPLHF
TRBJ1-3 TRBV12-3/TRBV12-4 13 CASSSSGGNTIYF
TRBJ1-6 TRBV11-2 13 CASTGQNNSPLHF
TRBJ2-3 TRBV7-9 16 CASSLVGPSRSDTQYF
TRBJ2-7 TRBV19 12 CASSHVNYEQYF
TRBJ2-3 TRBV2 16 CASTESGGRSTDTQYF
TRBJ2-5 TRBV24-1 15 CATSWRAPSQETQYF
TRBJ1-4 TRBV3-1 14 CASSPGTGSEKLFF
TRBJ1-2 TRBV15 12 CATSRGSYGYTF
TRBJ1-1 TRBV9 15 CASSVEGHSNTEAFF
TRBJ2-7 TRBV6-6 20 CASSYSRSFLRDRATYEQYF
TRBJ2-1 TRBV9 14 CASSGAQLINEQFF
TRBJ2-1 TRBV7-9 15 CASSCGTSGSGEQFF
TRBJ1-5 TRBV2 13 CARRLGGDQPQHF
TRBJ2-3 TRBV11-3 14 CASKQRTGTDTQYF
TRBJ1-6 TRBV6-1 14 CASSSSGQNSPLHF
TRBJ2-7 TRBV30 13 CAWGQEAPYEQYF
TRBJ1-1 TRBV6-5 15 CASSYAAGDITEAFF
TRBJ2-7 TRBV20-1 12 CSAGDRFGEQYF
TRBJ2-3 TRBV6-5 15 CASSYSGHSTDTQYF
TRBJ1-5 TRBV19 17 CASSMGTRDLGNQPQHF
TRBJ2-7 TRBV18 13 CASSPQDVYEQYF
TRBJ2-3 TRBV12-3/TRBV12-4 15 CASSLGQGDVNTQYF
TRBJ2-3 TRBV7-2 15 CASSLAILSTDTQYF
TRBJ2-3 TRBV2 15 CASSEQADDTDTQYF
TRBJ2-5 TRBV20-1 15 CSSVGASGNPETQYF
TRBJ2-1 TRBV24-1 13 CATSDSGGDEQFF
TRBJ1-5 TRBV7-2 16 CASSLDRASNNQPQHF
TRBJ2-7 TRBV7-2 14 CASSFFDSSYEQYF
TRBJ2-3 TRBV7-3 15 CASSLVAGESDTQYF
TRBJ2-3 TRBV5-4 17 CASSARLAGAGTDTQYF
TRBJ2-7 TRBV20-1 13 CSADSGASYEQYF
TRBJ2-7 TRBV7-2 15 CASSLEQGSSYEQYF
TRBJ1-2 TRBV6-2/TRBV6-3 13 CASRPGTAYGYTF
TRBJ1-3 TRBV5-1 13 CASGRQDLNTIYF
TRBJ2-3 TRBV2 17 CASSGWDPWGYTDTQYF
TRBJ2-1 TRBV20-1 14 CSAPSAASYNEQFF
TRBJ2-7 TRBV7-3 14 CASRSAGGGYEQYF
TRBJ2-2 TRBV11-2 16 CASSLFLSGAGGELFF
TRBJ1-3 TRBV6-5 16 CASSYSQGVSGNTIYF
TRBJ1-1 TRBV12-3/TRBV12-4 11 CASRAAVEAFF
TRBJ2-7 TRBV24-1 14 CATSDSLTGYEQYF
TRBJ2-3 TRBV2 13 CASKRISTDTQYF
TRBJ2-1 TRBV15 17 CATSRGGSGSLHNEQFF
TRBJ2-3 TRBV29-1 15 CSISNSGASTDTQYF
TRBJ2-5 TRBV12-3/TRBV12-4 13 CASSLRVGETQYF
TRBJ1-2 TRBV5-1 16 CASSSPYRVLNYGYTF
TRBJ2-2 TRBV19 16 CASIGIRLGITGELFF
TRBJ2-7 TRBV11-1 15 CASSLREGIYYEQYF
TRBJ2-7 TRBV3-1 14 CASSQDLQGFKQYF
TRBJ2-5 TRBV3-1 15 CASGLAGTQGETQYF
TRBJ1-3 TRBV7-9 16 CASRERVAMAGNTIYF
TRBJ2-1 TRBV7-3 13 CASSLVQEGEQFF